This T cell receptor (beta chain) was recovered during a study of blood T cell repertoires in COVID-19. Looking at the study overall: T cells, B-cell-depleted T cells, or PBMCs provided the cDNA or gDNA that served as material.

The table came from immunoSEQ multiplex PCR; TCRdb's copy has only in-frame clones and leaves some out. The repertoire holds 150,000 to 200,000 clones, with over 75% as singletons. After removal of 5 bases from V and 2 bases from J, the junction contained 8 bases not matched to a gene. Germline V gene sequence: CDR1 SEHNR, CDR2 FQNEAQ (reference sequence). The CDR3 is 16 amino acids. Those enrolled, adults aged roughly 18 to 89 years, came from about 24 US areas. Cohort allocation depended upon clinical history that participants reported. This receptor was obtained from a man aged 45-65 years who had recovered from COVID-19. The chain recombines TRBV7-9 with TRBJ1-4; TRBD1 matches at 7 bases. Sequenced sample: PBMCs or T cells enriched from blood (not recorded which). This CDR3 is CASSRGGAVTNEKLFF. Here the CDR3 DNA reads TGTGCCAGCAGCCGAGGGGGCGCGGTCACTAATGAAAAACTGTTTTTT.